Given below is one TCR beta chain in context. This CDR3 has 14 amino acids. Germline V gene lookup returns CDR1 SGHRS and CDR2 YFSETQ. Trimming took off 5 bases at V and 3 bases at J, with 11 bases between the two ends. This sample is part of a study of cytomegalovirus exposure and HLA in healthy donors. Primers for the PCR totalled 60 Vbeta and 13 Jbeta. Sequencing used immunoSEQ multiplex PCR; TCRdb keeps in-frame clones, though not all of them. Of some 180,000 clones listed, more than 65% are singletons. Sequenced: PBMCs. This TCR came from a female donor in good health and CMV-seronegative. The chain has TRBV5-1 and TRBJ2-2; perhaps TRBD1 as D (5 bases). The CDR3 bases are TGCGCCAGCAGTCCCGCAGGGTACACCGGGGAGCTGTTTTTT. Protein: CASSPAGYTGELFF.